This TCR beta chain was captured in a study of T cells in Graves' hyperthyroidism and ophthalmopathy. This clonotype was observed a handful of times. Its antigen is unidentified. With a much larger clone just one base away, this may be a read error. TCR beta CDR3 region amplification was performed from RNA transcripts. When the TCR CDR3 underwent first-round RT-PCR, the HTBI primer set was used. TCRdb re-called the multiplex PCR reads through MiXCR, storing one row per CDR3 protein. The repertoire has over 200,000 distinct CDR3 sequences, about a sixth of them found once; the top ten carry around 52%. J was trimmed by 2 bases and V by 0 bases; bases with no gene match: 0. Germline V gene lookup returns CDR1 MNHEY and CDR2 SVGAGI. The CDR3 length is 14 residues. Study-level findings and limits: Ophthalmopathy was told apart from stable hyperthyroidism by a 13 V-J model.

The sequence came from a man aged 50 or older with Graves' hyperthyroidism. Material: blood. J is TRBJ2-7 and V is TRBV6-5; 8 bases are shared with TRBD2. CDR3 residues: CASSYSTSAYEQYF. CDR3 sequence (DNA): TGTGCCAGCAGTTACTCGACTAGCGCCTACGAGCAGTACTTC.